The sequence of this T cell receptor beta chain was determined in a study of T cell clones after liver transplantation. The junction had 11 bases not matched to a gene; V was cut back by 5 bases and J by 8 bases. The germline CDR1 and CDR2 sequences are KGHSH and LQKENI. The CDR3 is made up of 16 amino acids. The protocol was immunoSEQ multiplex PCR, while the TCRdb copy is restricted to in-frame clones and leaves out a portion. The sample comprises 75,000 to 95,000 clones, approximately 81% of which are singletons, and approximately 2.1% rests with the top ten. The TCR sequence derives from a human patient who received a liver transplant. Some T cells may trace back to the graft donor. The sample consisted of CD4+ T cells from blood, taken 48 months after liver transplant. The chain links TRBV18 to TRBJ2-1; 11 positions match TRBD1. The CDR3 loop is CASSAFGQGAQDEQFF. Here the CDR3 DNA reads TGTGCCAGCTCAGCTTTTGGACAGGGGGCGCAGGATGAGCAGTTCTTC. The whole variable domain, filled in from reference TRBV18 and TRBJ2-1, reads NAGVMQNPRHLVRRRGQEARLRCSPMKGHSHVYWYRQLPEEGLKFMVYLQKENIIDESGMPKERFSAEFPKEGPSILRIQQVVRGDSAAYFCASSAFGQGAQDEQFFGPGTRLTVL.